Below, 23 T cell receptor beta chains from the same sample are listed, as sequenced in a study of T cells in Graves' hyperthyroidism and ophthalmopathy. TCR beta CDR3 sequences were amplified from RNA transcripts. The HTBI set primed first-round TCR CDR3 RT-PCR. One entry per CDR3 protein, called by TCRdb with MiXCR from the multiplex PCR reads. This sample has 350,000 to 500,000 distinct CDR3 sequences, with roughly 13% found just once. Sample: blood. These TCRs come from a woman between 18 and 29 years old with Graves' hyperthyroidism.

This clonotype has just a few counts. The chain uses TRBV28 and TRBJ2-7; D not resolved. CDR3 length equals 12 residues. CDR1 and CDR2 (germline): MDHEN, SYDVKM. V was cut by 6 bases and J by 0 bases, with 6 bases left in between. CDR3 sequence: CASSRASYEQYF. The CDR3 DNA is TGTGCCAGCAGCCGGGCCTCCTACGAGCAGTACTTC.

This clonotype was observed at least ten times. This rearrangement joins TRBV2 to TRBJ2-1, with D perhaps TRBD2 (6 bases). The germline V and J ends were trimmed by 3 bases and 8 bases, with 41 bases remaining between them. CDR3 length: 23 amino acids. The germline gives CDR1 SNHLY, CDR2 FYNNEI. CDR3 amino acids: CASSDFVSLSAPKPGLPRDEQFF. DNA for the CDR3: TGTGCCAGCAGTGATTTTGTCTCATTATCGGCGCCTAAACCGGGACTCCCGAGAGATGAGCAGTTCTTC. The full variable domain, its missing parts supplied by reference TRBV2 and TRBJ2-1, is EPEVTQTPSHQVTQMGQEVILRCVPISNHLYFYWYRQILGQKVEFLVSFYNNEISEKSEIFDDQFSVERPDGSNFTLKIRSTKLEDSAMYFCASSDFVSLSAPKPGLPRDEQFFGPGTRLTVL.

This clonotype was recorded at least ten times. The chain couples TRBV2 to TRBJ2-5, with D hard to call. This CDR3 is 15 amino acids long. V was cut by 6 bases and J by 5 bases, with 19 bases left in between. Germline loops: CDR1 SNHLY, CDR2 FYNNEI. The CDR3 sequence: CASRRQASEGETQYF. CDR3 nucleotide sequence: TGTGCCAGCAGACGTCAAGCTTCTGAAGGGGAGACCCAGTACTTC.

This chain uses TRBV19 with TRBJ2-2; 8 bases line up with TRBD1. Trimming took 6 bases from V and 3 from J; bases not matched to a gene: 6. Per germline, CDR1 LNHDA and CDR2 SQIVND (reference sequence). This CDR3 region has 15 residues. CDR3 amino acids: CASRTQGADTGELFF. The CDR3 DNA sequence: TGTGCCAGTAGGACTCAGGGGGCGGACACCGGGGAGCTGTTTTTT.

Only a few counts were recorded for this clonotype. The chain is built from TRBV9 and TRBJ2-5; 11 bases match TRBD2. After removal of 4 bases from V and 2 bases from J, the junction contained 10 bases not matched to a gene. Germline loops: CDR1 SGDLS, CDR2 YYNGEE. The CDR3 loop spans 17 amino acids. CDR3 sequence: CASSPHWRLAGQETQYF. In DNA, the CDR3 is TGTGCCAGCAGCCCACACTGGCGACTAGCGGGACAAGAGACCCAGTACTTC.

This clonotype was found a few times. In DNA form, the CDR3 reads TGTGCCAGCAGCGTAGCGCTAGCGGGAGGGAACCAAGAGACCCAGTACTTC. Its protein product is CASSVALAGGNQETQYF. The chain combines TRBV9 with TRBJ2-5; 12 bases are shared with TRBD2. The length of the CDR3 is 17 residues. The V and J ends lost 0 bases and 0 bases, in that order; junction bases with no gene match: 3. Germline V gene data show CDR1 as SGDLS and CDR2 as YYNGEE.

V is TRBV2 and J is TRBJ1-2, with a possible D match to TRBD1 (5 bases). The CDR3 is 13 amino acids. Germline CDR1 is SNHLY and CDR2 is FYNNEI. The V and J ends lost 9 bases and 7 bases respectively, with 18 bases between them. The CDR3: CARTIEGIGGYTF. The CDR3 nucleotides are TGTGCCAGGACGATCGAGGGGATCGGTGGCTACACCTTC.

The chain links TRBV12-3 or TRBV12-4 to TRBJ2-1; TRBD2 might be the D (5 bases). The CDR3 runs 11 residues. Trimming shortened V by 2 bases and J by 13 bases, and 9 bases separated the two germline ends. CDR3 region: CASSLIGLQFF. The CDR3 bases are TGTGCCAGCAGTTTAATAGGACTCCAGTTCTTC.

The chain recombines TRBV7-9 with TRBJ1-6; possible D gene TRBD1, 6 bases. This CDR3 has 15 amino acids. V lost 1 base, J lost 5 bases, and 9 bases lay in between. Germline V CDR1 and CDR2: SEHNR, FQNEAQ (reference sequence). DNA of the CDR3: TGTGCCAGCAGCTTAGGGGCAGGGGATAATTCACCCCTCCACTTT. Its translation: CASSLGAGDNSPLHF.

This clonotype occurred many times. V gene TRBV7-9 combines with J gene TRBJ1-1, with TRBD1 matching 8 bases. CDR1 is SEHNR, CDR2 FQNEAQ, per germline (reference sequence). V lost 5 bases and J lost 3; bases outside the gene matches: 5. The length of the CDR3 is 14 residues. The CDR3, as DNA: TGTGCCAGCAGCCAGGGACAGGCCGACACTGAAGCTTTCTTT. This sequence encodes CASSQGQADTEAFF.

This clonotype turned up a few times. The junction departs from the called germline gene at one end, perhaps through a read error. This chain connects TRBV6-2 or TRBV6-3 to TRBJ2-3; 10 bases fit TRBD2. The CDR3 length is 17 residues. Germline V CDR1 and CDR2: MNHEY, SVGEGT. CDR3 nucleotide sequence: TGTGCCAGCAGTTACGGTTGGCTAGCGGGAGTCAGAGATACACAGTATTTT. Translating it yields CASSYGWLAGVRDTQYF.

This clonotype turned up a few times. The chain carries TRBV5-1 and TRBJ2-1, with 7 positions matching TRBD1. Germline CDR1 reads SGHRS; CDR2 reads YFSETQ. Trimming cost V 8 bases and J 5 bases; bases outside gene matches: 10. The CDR3 extends over 14 amino acids. The CDR3 is CASNPGQRDNEQFF. CDR3 DNA sequence: TGCGCCAGTAATCCGGGACAGCGAGACAATGAGCAGTTCTTC.

This clonotype was observed at least ten times. This chain joins TRBV3-1 and TRBJ2-7; 14 bases map to TRBD2. V shed 4 bases, J shed 4 bases, and the junction held 6 bases outside the gene matches. The length of the CDR3 is 16 residues. CDR1 and CDR2 (germline): LGHDT, YNNKEL (reference sequence). The CDR3 bases are TGTGCCAGCAGCCCTCGAGGGACTAGCGGGAGTTACGAGCAGTACTTC. This codes for CASSPRGTSGSYEQYF.

This clonotype was counted ten times or more. The gene calls are TRBV6-5 and TRBJ2-7, with TRBD2 matching over 7 bases. J gave up 2 bases and V 0 bases, and 1 base lay outside the gene matches. This CDR3 comprises 14 residues. CDR1 and CDR2 (germline): MNHEY, SVGAGI. The CDR3 region is CASSYSLAAYEQYF. As DNA, the CDR3 is TGTGCCAGCAGTTACTCCCTAGCGGCCTACGAGCAGTACTTC.

This clonotype was counted many times. The chain is built from TRBV28 and TRBJ1-1; 11 bases match TRBD1. The V and J ends lost 6 bases and 3 bases, in that order; junction bases with no gene match: 9. Germline values: CDR1 MDHEN, CDR2 SYDVKM. CDR3 size: 16 residues. CDR3 nucleotide sequence: TGTGCCAGCAGGCTCCTCCCGGGACAGGGGGACACTGAAGCTTTCTTT. Protein product: CASRLLPGQGDTEAFF. The variable domain in full, with the rest retrieved from reference TRBV28 and TRBJ1-1, is DVKVTQSSRYLVKRTGEKVFLECVQDMDHENMFWYRQDPGLGLRLIYFSYDVKMKEKGDIPEGYSVSREKKERFSLILESASTNQTSMYLCASRLLPGQGDTEAFFGQGTRLTVV.

This clonotype was seen repeatedly, ten times or more. V usage is TRBV20-1 and J usage is TRBJ2-1, with D tentatively TRBD1 (6 bases). CDR1 and CDR2 (germline): DFQATT, SNEGSKA (reference sequence). The CDR3 has 15 amino acids. The V and J ends lost 1 base and 10 bases respectively, with 20 bases between them. The CDR3 loop reads CSARVNQRPTGEQFF. The CDR3 coding sequence is TGCAGTGCTAGAGTAAATCAAAGGCCCACAGGGGAGCAGTTCTTC.

This clonotype came up many times. This chain links TRBV20-1 with TRBJ2-7; 8 nucleotides line up with TRBD1. The CDR3 runs 13 residues. Per germline, CDR1 DFQATT and CDR2 SNEGSKA (reference sequence). The V gene end was trimmed by 6 bases and the J gene end by 0 bases; junction bases not matched to a gene: 4. CDR3 coding DNA: TGCAGTGCGGGGACAGGAAGCTCCTACGAGCAGTACTTC. Translation: CSAGTGSSYEQYF.

Ten or more counts support this clonotype. This chain links TRBV12-3 or TRBV12-4 with TRBJ1-3; no clear D. Trimming took 11 bases from V and 1 from J, leaving 15 bases between them. The CDR3 covers 14 residues. The CDR3 coding sequence is TGTGCCGTAGGAATTCAGGTATCTGGAAACACCATATATTTT. Its translation is CAVGIQVSGNTIYF.

This clonotype turned up a few times. The V and J genes are TRBV19 and TRBJ2-3, with 7 bases that match TRBD2. This CDR3 has 15 residues. Losses at the gene ends were 4 bases for V and 0 bases for J; bases not matched to a gene: 4. Germline V gene lookup returns CDR1 LNHDA and CDR2 SQIVND (reference sequence). In DNA, the CDR3 is TGTGCCAGTAGTACCCTAGCGGCTAGCACAGATACGCAGTATTTT. Its protein is CASSTLAASTDTQYF.

This sequence joins TRBV10-3 and TRBJ2-1, with D possibly TRBD2 on 6 matching bases. The V end was cut by 0 bases, the J end by 7 bases, with 16 bases between. CDR1 is ENHRY, CDR2 SYGVKD, per germline. The CDR3 is 16 residues long. The CDR3 loop reads CAISESWTGEMNEQFF. The DNA for the CDR3 is TGTGCCATCAGTGAGTCCTGGACGGGAGAAATGAATGAGCAGTTCTTC.

The CDR3 sequence is CASASRVRTTEKLFF. The CDR3 nucleotides read TGTGCCAGCGCCTCGCGTGTGAGAACTACCGAAAAACTGTTTTTT. The rearrangement uses TRBV28 and TRBJ1-4; D is undetermined. The CDR3 has 15 amino acids. Germline V CDR1 and CDR2: MDHEN, SYDVKM. V lost 8 bases, J lost 8 bases, and 21 bases lay in between.

This clonotype was observed at least ten times. CDR3 bases: TGCAGTGCTAGAGATGACAGGGGAAGCACTGAAGCTTTCTTT. This codes for CSARDDRGSTEAFF. The genes are TRBV20-1 and TRBJ1-1; 8 bases are shared with TRBD1. Trimming cost V 0 bases and J 4 bases; bases outside gene matches: 4. Germline loops: CDR1 DFQATT, CDR2 SNEGSKA (reference sequence). The CDR3 covers 14 residues.

This clonotype was counted ten times or more. The chain uses TRBV6-5 and TRBJ1-1; D call uncertain. Germline values: CDR1 MNHEY, CDR2 SVGAGI. The V end was cut by 2 bases, the J end by 4 bases, with 17 bases between. CDR3 length: 16 residues. CDR3 nucleotides: TGTGCCAGCAGTTACCCCGCCCGCGAAGGAAGCACTGAAGCTTTCTTT. Translation: CASSYPAREGSTEAFF.